This T cell receptor beta chain originates from a study of Graves' ophthalmopathy and Graves' hyperthyroidism. Researchers took RNA transcripts and amplified TCR beta CDR3 regions from them. Following a first-round RT-PCR that used HTBI primers, a second-round multiplex PCR was carried out. TCRdb reprocessed the multiplex PCR reads via MiXCR and lists one record per CDR3 protein. Seen here are 600,000 to 650,000 distinct CDR3 sequences, about 24% observed once, and the top ten hold 7.1%. This clonotype has ten or more counts. Its antigen is unknown. Findings and limits, study-wide: Most clonotypes expanded in thyroid above 0.001 frequency were present in blood too.

The V and J ends lost 5 bases and 3 bases respectively, with 10 bases between them. The CDR3 contains 13 residues. From germline, CDR1 is LNHDA and CDR2 SQIVND (reference sequence). This sequence joins TRBV19 and TRBJ1-1; D is perhaps TRBD1 (5 bases). Sequencing was performed on peripheral blood. The clonotype comes from a woman aged 18-30 years with stable Graves' hyperthyroidism. Some clones in this sample may be carry-over from other donors' samples. The CDR3 DNA reads TGTGCCAGTAGTCAACAGGTTTACACTGAAGCTTTCTTT. This gives the protein CASSQQVYTEAFF.